The rows below give T cell receptor beta chains drawn from one sample of a study of tumor and adjacent non-tumor tissue in lung cancer. TCRdb independently ran MiXCR on the multiplex PCR reads; one entry per CDR3 protein. The table has roughly 70,000 distinct CDR3 sequences, less than 80% seen once. The material sequenced was lung tumor tissue. The receptors were sampled from a man aged 55 to 70 with non-small cell lung cancer. Each CDR3 is given with its conserved first and last residue. The D gene is left open where the match is weak. Some rows have no size entry. The others give once, few or many, or a class for an expanded clone.

CASRLGGVWQPQHF	TGTGCCAGCAGGTTGGGGGGGGTCTGGCAGCCCCAGCATTTT	.	TRBV28	.	TRBJ1-5
CVSSLPSGLTDTQYF	TGTGTCAGCAGTCTCCCTAGCGGCCTGACAGATACGCAGTATTTT	.	TRBV28	TRBD2	TRBJ2-3
CASSPSGAGESQYF	TGTGCCAGCAGCCCTAGCGGGGCCGGGGAATCCCAGTACTTT	.	TRBV11-3	TRBD2	TRBJ2-5
CSAHPTHSSYNEQLF	TGCAGTGCCCACCCGACTCACAGCTCCTACAATGAGCAATTATTC	few	TRBV20-1	.	TRBJ2-1
CASTLGTNWSTRNEQFF	TGTGCCAGCACCCTCGGGACTAACTGGAGTACGAGAAATGAGCAGTTCTTC	.	TRBV6-2/TRBV6-3	TRBD2	TRBJ2-1
CASNRGLTVYEQYF	TGTGCCAGCAACCGGGGACTTACTGTCTACGAGCAGTACTTC	.	TRBV11-2	.	TRBJ2-7
CASISTGLVNEAFF	TGCGCCAGCATATCGACAGGGTTGGTCAATGAAGCTTTCTTT	.	TRBV10-2	TRBD1	TRBJ1-1
CSALTGAEAFF	TGCAGTGCATTGACAGGGGCGGAGGCTTTCTTT	.	TRBV20-1	TRBD1	TRBJ1-1
CASSTDSGRDLNEQFF	TGTGCCAGCAGTACGGATAGCGGGAGGGATCTTAATGAGCAGTTCTTC	.	TRBV28	TRBD2	TRBJ2-1
CARHLGCRGTSNTEAFF	TGTGCCAGACACCTAGGGTGCCGCGGGACATCGAACACTGAAGCTTTCTTT	once	TRBV11-3	.	TRBJ1-1
CSVVSGNIEALF	TGCAGCGTTGTATCGGGGAACATTGAAGCTTTATTT	.	TRBV29-1	.	TRBJ1-1
CASSFGGSADTQYF	TGTGCCAGCAGCTTCGGGGGGAGCGCAGATACTCAGTATTTT	.	TRBV11-3	TRBD2	TRBJ2-3
CSARDANPDSLAKNIQYF	TGCAGTGCTAGAGATGCGAACCCGGACAGTCTAGCCAAAAACATTCAGTACTTC	.	TRBV20-1	.	TRBJ2-4
CANSGTESTEAFF	TGTGCCAACAGCGGAACAGAGAGCACTGAAGCTTTCTTT	few	TRBV5-6	.	TRBJ1-1
CASSLTAGGWDTEAFF	TGTGCCAGCAGTTTAACTGCAGGGGGCTGGGACACTGAAGCTTTCTTT	few	TRBV28	TRBD1	TRBJ1-1
CSAMGRAGAFNEQYF	TGCAGTGCAATGGGACGAGCGGGAGCATTCAACGAGCAGTACTTC	.	TRBV20-1	TRBD2	TRBJ2-7
CASRSPGSNQPHHF	TGTGCCAGCAGATCCCCGGGCAGCAATCAGCCCCACCATTTT	.	TRBV28	.	TRBJ1-5
CASSARLLVSGANVLTF	TGTGCCAGCAGCGCCCGACTCTTGGTCTCTGGGGCCAACGTCCTGACTTTC	.	TRBV2	.	TRBJ2-6
CASSARDRGLNQPQHF	TGTGCCAGCAGTGCACGGGACAGGGGGCTCAATCAGCCCCAGCATTTT	many	TRBV6-1	TRBD1	TRBJ1-5
CASSRGSINYEQYF	TGTGCCAGCAGTCGGGGCTCCATCAACTACGAGCAGTACTTC	once	TRBV5-6	.	TRBJ2-7
CTSSTSPGPPTYNEQFF	TGTACCAGCAGCACATCTCCGGGACCGCCAACCTACAATGAGCAGTTCTTC	.	TRBV6-6	.	TRBJ2-1
CSGGTSEASTDTEYF	TGCAGCGGTGGGACTAGCGAGGCTAGCACAGATACGGAGTATTTT	few	TRBV29-1	TRBD2	TRBJ2-3
CSADGLAGSTDTRYF	TGCAGTGCCGATGGACTAGCGGGGAGCACAGATACGCGGTATTTT	.	TRBV20-1	TRBD2	TRBJ2-3
CASNRGGRTEALF	TGTGCCAGCAACCGAGGGGGGCGGACTGAAGCTCTCTTT	.	TRBV13	.	TRBJ1-1
CVSSENRRGLGGPPQHF	TGTGTCAGCAGTGAGAATCGGAGGGGGCTTGGTGGTCCGCCCCAGCATTTT	.	TRBV6-1	TRBD1	TRBJ1-5
CASSEFGRWSYEQYF	TGCGCCAGCAGTGAGTTTGGACGCTGGAGCTACGAACAGTACTTC	.	TRBV10-2	.	TRBJ2-7
CSTEGASGRAADTEYF	TGCAGTACCGAAGGGGCTAGCGGGAGGGCCGCGGATACAGAGTATTTT	.	TRBV20-1	TRBD2	TRBJ2-3
CARSYGRIRGGLSYEPYF	TGTGCCAGGAGTTACGGGCGGATAAGGGGAGGTCTCTCTTACGAGCCGTACTTC	.	TRBV6-6	.	TRBJ2-7
CASSHTGLAGEQTQYF	TGTGCCAGCAGCCATACGGGACTAGCGGGAGAACAGACCCAGTACTTC	.	TRBV11-2	TRBD2	TRBJ2-5
CATIDSGAGEKGEQFF	TGTGCCACCATTGATTCAGGGGCAGGGGAAAAGGGGGAGCAGTTCTTC	.	TRBV24-1	.	TRBJ2-1
CVNSPFGGETQYF	TGTGTCAACAGCCCTTTTGGGGGAGAGACCCAGTACTTC	.	TRBV25-1	.	TRBJ2-5
CASSLRTDTQDTEAFF	TGTGCCAGCAGTCTAAGAACCGACACACAGGACACTGAAGCATTCTTT	.	TRBV12-3/TRBV12-4	.	TRBJ1-1
CAVSLGPQYGAEQYF	TGTGCCGTCAGTTTGGGACCCCAATACGGCGCCGAGCAGTACTTC	.	TRBV12-3/TRBV12-4	.	TRBJ2-7
CSARDWGRSTDTQYF	TGCAGTGCTAGAGATTGGGGCAGAAGCACAGATACGCAGTATTTT	many	TRBV20-1	.	TRBJ2-3
CSARGELGLVDHEQSF	TGCAGTGCTAGAGGGGAGCTGGGACTAGTCGACCATGAGCAGTCCTTC	.	TRBV20-1	TRBD2	TRBJ2-1
CTGSYSRRETAGQYF	TGTACCGGCAGTTACTCGAGGCGGGAGACGGCCGGACAGTACTTC	.	TRBV6-5	TRBD2	TRBJ2-7
CASSLTSGRYYQYF	TGTGCCAGCAGCTTAACTAGCGGGAGGTACTATCAGTACTTC	.	TRBV7-9	TRBD2	TRBJ2-7
CARNQEGTDTQYF	TGCGCCAGGAACCAGGAGGGCACAGATACGCAGTATTTT	many	TRBV5-1	.	TRBJ2-3
CGTMRELYEQYF	TGCGGTACTATGCGGGAACTCTACGAGCAGTACTTC	.	TRBV20-1	.	TRBJ2-7
CSAPGGYQPQHF	TGCAGTGCCCCAGGGGGGTATCAGCCACAGCATTTT	.	TRBV20-1	TRBD1	TRBJ1-5
CASGYISGTGEQFF	TGTGCCAGCGGCTATATTAGTGGCACCGGGGAGCAGTTTTTT	.	TRBV11-1	.	TRBJ2-2
CASNFASDYNEQFF	TGTGCCAGCAACTTTGCCAGCGACTACAATGAGCAGTTCTTC	.	TRBV11-1	.	TRBJ2-1
CASSYSTCYTGELFF	TGTGCCAGCAGTTACTCTACCTGTTACACCGGGGAGCTGTTTTTC	.	TRBV6-5	.	TRBJ2-2
CASRPGTGYEQYF	TGTGCCAGCAGGCCCGGGACCGGCTACGAGCAGTACTTC	once	TRBV11-1	.	TRBJ2-7
CIVGDRDNEPQHF	TGCATCGTTGGAGACAGGGACAATGAGCCCCAGCATTTT	.	TRBV29-1	TRBD1	TRBJ1-5
CARSYTRRETAEQYF	TGTGCCAGGAGTTACACTAGGCGGGAGACAGCCGAGCAGTACTTC	once	TRBV6-5	TRBD2	TRBJ2-7
CASRRDWAYEQYF	TGTGCCAGCAGGCGGGACTGGGCCTACGAGCAGTACTTC	.	TRBV10-1	.	TRBJ2-7
CASNELRHGSRPQHF	TGTGCCAGCAATGAATTACGACATGGTTCTCGGCCCCAGCATTTT	.	TRBV6-1	.	TRBJ1-5
CCARHWGLLTDTQYF	TGCTGTGCTAGACATTGGGGACTCCTTACAGATACGCAGTATTTT	.	TRBV20-1	.	TRBJ2-3
CSVKAPGQGGGEQFF	TGCAGTGTTAAGGCTCCGGGACAGGGGGGCGGTGAGCAGTTCTTC	.	TRBV20-1	TRBD1	TRBJ2-1
CASSHGQRYSYKQYF	TGTGCCAGCAGCCACGGACAGAGATATTCCTATAAGCAGTACTTC	once	TRBV13	.	TRBJ2-7
CASGLGLGGYTGELFF	TGTGCCAGCGGATTGGGACTAGGGGGATACACTGGGGAGCTGTTTTTT	.	TRBV6-1	TRBD2	TRBJ2-2
CDSRPTGGIPYEQYF	TGTGACAGCAGGCCGACAGGGGGAATCCCCTACGAGCAGTATTTC	.	TRBV6-6	TRBD1	TRBJ2-7
CSARMTSGRRDEQFF	TGCAGTGCTAGAATGACTAGCGGACGAAGGGATGAGCAGTTCTTC	.	TRBV20-1	TRBD2	TRBJ2-1